Listed here are 26 T cell receptor beta chains from one sample, sequenced in a study of spatial heterogeneity in lung cancer. MiXCR was run by TCRdb on the 5' RACE reads, yielding one entry per CDR3 protein. The data contain 51,000 or so distinct CDR3 sequences, around 6.7% of them seen just once; the ten biggest clones take up 35%. Time point in this sample: blood at routine non-recurrence follow-up after resection. The study sequenced unsorted whole RNA from tumor, nontumor lung or frozen PBMC. Material: PBMCs, obtained at follow-up. The receptors here all came from a female donor with early-stage non-small cell lung cancer.

This clonotype appeared many times. The chain joins TRBV24-1 to TRBJ1-2; D not certain. The CDR3 covers 15 residues. Germline V gene data show CDR1 as KGHDR and CDR2 as SFDVKD. Trimming stripped 8 bases from V and 6 bases from J, with 21 bases between. The CDR3 region has the DNA TGTGCCACCAATCGCCGGGTTACCCCCGCGAATGGCTACACCTTC. Protein product: CATNRRVTPANGYTF.

The CDR3 nucleotides are TGTGCCAGCAGCAAAATTCCGGGAAACCTACATTTT. Translated: CASSKIPGNLHF. The chain joins TRBV11-2 to TRBJ1-5; D remains ambiguous. The germline V gene encodes CDR1 SGHAT and CDR2 FQNNGV. This CDR3 spans 12 amino acids. V lost 5 bases and J 16 bases, leaving 18 bases between the germline ends.

This clonotype occurred many times. V usage is TRBV28 and J usage is TRBJ2-6; TRBD1 matches 7 bases. Germline CDR1 MDHEN, CDR2 SYDVKM. The J segment lost 2 bases and the V segment lost 8 bases, leaving 12 bases of the junction unmatched. The CDR3 is 17 residues long. In nucleotides, the CDR3 is TGTGCCAGCGAATCCTTGACAGGGAACACTGGGGCCAACGTCCTGACTTTC. Residues: CASESLTGNTGANVLTF.

Many counts were recorded for this clonotype. The V and J genes are TRBV5-5 and TRBJ1-6; D is undetermined. There are 12 residues in the CDR3. V gave up 2 bases and J gave up 11 bases, with 8 bases separating them. The germline gives CDR1 SGHKS, CDR2 YYEKEE (reference sequence). The CDR3 DNA reads TGTGCCAGCAGCTTAAAGAACCCACCCCTCCACTTT. This translates into CASSLKNPPLHF.

Ten or more counts support this clonotype. V and J are TRBV10-3 and TRBJ1-3, with 10 positions matching TRBD1. V shed 10 bases, J shed 9 bases, and the junction held 12 bases outside the gene matches. The CDR3 loop spans 14 amino acids. Per the germline V gene, CDR1 is ENHRY and CDR2 is SYGVKD. CDR3 residues: CATTTGTGVGTIYF. CDR3 DNA: TGTGCCACCACCACCGGGACAGGGGTGGGCACCATATATTTT.

At least ten counts were recorded for this clonotype. The chain has TRBV5-1 and TRBJ2-2, with 10 bases fitting TRBD2. CDR1 is SGHRS, CDR2 YFSETQ, per germline. V trimming: 5 bases; J trimming: 4 bases; junction bases outside the gene matches: 11. The CDR3 contains 17 residues. The CDR3 reads CASSPPDLAGATGELFF. The CDR3 coding sequence is TGCGCCAGCAGTCCCCCGGACCTAGCGGGGGCCACCGGGGAGCTGTTTTTT.

V gene TRBV7-9 combines with J gene TRBJ2-1, with D unresolved. There are 16 residues in the CDR3. Germline V gives CDR1 SEHNR, CDR2 FQNEAQ (reference sequence). V dropped 3 bases and J dropped 0 bases, with 12 bases sitting between them. The CDR3 region is CASSLSVGNSYNEQFF. The CDR3 coding sequence is TGTGCCAGCAGCTTGTCGGTGGGGAACTCCTACAATGAGCAGTTCTTC.

This clonotype was seen a few times. This chain links TRBV6-2 or TRBV6-3 with TRBJ2-7; tentatively, D is TRBD2 (7 bases). The ends were cut back, 4 bases at V and 2 bases at J, with 15 bases in the middle. The germline V gene encodes CDR1 MNHEY and CDR2 SVGEGT. CDR3 length: 15 residues. CDR3 in amino acids: CASSSAGGGTYEQYF. The CDR3 nucleotides read TGTGCCAGCAGTTCCGCGGGCGGGGGCACCTACGAGCAGTACTTC.

This clonotype has more than one count but fewer than ten. The chain joins TRBV6-2 or TRBV6-3 to TRBJ2-4; D perhaps matches TRBD1 (5 bases). V was pared by 6 bases and J by 0 bases, with 12 bases between. Germline V gives CDR1 MNHEY, CDR2 SVGEGT. The CDR3 totals 15 residues. CDR3 sequence: CASSRPDTAKNIQYF. CDR3 bases: TGTGCCAGCAGCCGCCCGGACACAGCCAAAAACATTCAGTACTTC.

The chain employs TRBV7-8 and TRBJ2-2; 7 positions match TRBD1. V was clipped by 6 bases and J by 1 base; unmatched bases: 8. The CDR3 is 16 amino acids. CDR1 and CDR2 (germline): SGHVS, FQNEAQ. The CDR3: CASSPGGPMNTGELFF. The CDR3 coding sequence is TGTGCCAGCAGTCCAGGGGGACCGATGAACACCGGGGAGCTGTTTTTT.

This clonotype was picked up many times. The V call is TRBV4-3, the J call TRBJ2-3; D not certain. The CDR3 extends over 15 amino acids. The V end lost 2 bases, the J end lost 3 bases, and 12 bases lay between the germline ends. Germline-derived CDR1 and CDR2 are LGHNA and YSLEER. The CDR3 nucleotides are TGCGCCAGCAGCCAAAACTCCCCCGTAACAGATACGCAGTATTTT. Residues: CASSQNSPVTDTQYF.

This clonotype was seen a handful of times. The V and J genes are TRBV7-9 and TRBJ1-1; a possible D gene is TRBD1 (5 bases). The CDR3 consists of 16 residues. Germline V gene lookup returns CDR1 SEHNR and CDR2 FQNEAQ (reference sequence). Between the trimmed V and J ends, which lost 1 base and 3 bases, there was a span of 15 bases. This CDR3 reads CASSLDIGATYTEAFF. The CDR3 DNA reads as TGTGCCAGCAGCTTAGACATTGGGGCGACCTACACTGAAGCTTTCTTT. The variable domain in full, with the rest retrieved from reference TRBV7-9 and TRBJ1-1, is DTGVSQNPRHKITKRGQNVTFRCDPISEHNRLYWYRQTLGQGPEFLTYFQNEAQLEKSRLLSDRFSAERPKGSFSTLEIQRTEQGDSAMYLCASSLDIGATYTEAFFGQGTRLTVV.

The chain couples TRBV27 to TRBJ1-6; D is uncertain. The V gene lost 5 bases and the J gene lost 10 bases, with 15 bases spanning the gap. Per germline, CDR1 MNHEY and CDR2 SMNVEV (reference sequence). The CDR3 contains 14 residues. The CDR3 bases are TGTGCCAGCAGTAGCGGGTTATCGGAGTCACCCCTCCACTTT. It is translated as CASSSGLSESPLHF.

The rearrangement links TRBV12-3 or TRBV12-4 to TRBJ2-7, with D unresolved. This CDR3 is 14 amino acids long. The V and J ends lost 2 bases and 2 bases respectively, with 10 bases between them. DNA of the CDR3: TGTGCCAGCAGTTTACGCCCGGATACCTACGAGCAGTACTTC. It encodes CASSLRPDTYEQYF.

This clonotype showed up many times. The chain joins TRBV7-2 to TRBJ1-1; D not certain. The CDR3 covers 13 residues. Trimming removed 5 bases from V and 2 bases from J, with 9 bases in between. Germline V gives CDR1 SGHTA, CDR2 FQGNSA. For the CDR3, the DNA is TGTGCCAGCAGCAGAACAGTAAACACTGAAGCTTTCTTT. As protein: CASSRTVNTEAFF.

V usage is TRBV5-1 and J usage is TRBJ1-4; 7 bases are shared with TRBD1. The CDR3 has 18 amino acids. Looked up from germline, CDR1 is SGHRS and CDR2 is YFSETQ. V shed 2 bases, J shed 0 bases, and the junction held 10 bases outside the gene matches. The CDR3 region is CASSFGGTVGSTNEKLFF. The CDR3 DNA reads TGCGCCAGCAGCTTCGGAGGGACAGTGGGATCAACTAATGAAAAACTGTTTTTT.

This clonotype was found many times. The gene calls are TRBV5-1 and TRBJ1-1; D may be TRBD1 (5 bases). Per the germline V gene, CDR1 is SGHRS and CDR2 is YFSETQ. Trimming removed 4 bases at V and 1 base at J, with 14 bases between. The CDR3 is made up of 15 amino acids. The CDR3 DNA reads TGCGCCAGCAGCGGTCAGGGTATTGCGAACACTGAAGCTTTCTTT. Its protein is CASSGQGIANTEAFF.

This clonotype appeared many times. V usage is TRBV12-3 or TRBV12-4 and J usage is TRBJ2-2, with D hard to call. The CDR3 sequence is 13 residues long. V was clipped by 6 bases and J by 8 bases, with 13 bases between them. The CDR3 spells CASRWDPPGELFF. In DNA, the CDR3 is TGTGCCAGCAGGTGGGATCCACCAGGGGAGCTGTTTTTT.

This clonotype has more than one count but fewer than ten. The rearrangement links TRBV9 to TRBJ2-1; 7 bases match TRBD2. CDR3 length equals 15 residues. CDR1 is SGDLS and CDR2 is YYNGEE in the germline V gene. V was clipped by 4 bases and J by 5 bases; unmatched bases: 9. CDR3 sequence: CASSLTPGGDNEQFF. The CDR3 DNA reads as TGTGCCAGCAGCCTAACCCCGGGGGGAGACAATGAGCAGTTCTTC.

This clonotype was seen ten or more times. This rearrangement joins TRBV11-2 to TRBJ2-1; maybe TRBD2 (5 bases). V was trimmed by 6 bases and J by 9 bases, leaving 15 bases between them. The CDR3 runs 13 residues. Germline lookup yields CDR1 SGHAT and CDR2 FQNNGV. CDR3 nucleotide sequence: TGTGCCAGCAGTCTGAGGGTGAACGCTGAGCAGTTCTTC. Its protein is CASSLRVNAEQFF.

Remarks on this clonotype: Possible read error: a much larger clone is one base away. This chain connects TRBV20-1 to TRBJ1-5; 7 bases are shared with TRBD1. In germline, CDR1 is DFQATT, CDR2 SNEGSKA (reference sequence). CDR3 length: 14 residues. With 6 bases clipped from V and 3 bases from J, the junction kept 8 bases outside the gene matches. The CDR3 sequence: CSADWTGHNQPQHF. CDR3 DNA sequence: TGCAGTGCCGACTGGACAGGCCACAATCAGCCCCAGCATTTT.

The chain carries TRBV5-1 and TRBJ2-3, with no clear D. Germline V gene sequence: CDR1 SGHRS, CDR2 YFSETQ. The length of the CDR3 is 15 residues. The V gene lost 4 bases and the J gene lost 0 bases, with 12 bases spanning the gap. DNA for the CDR3: TGCGCCAGCAGCCCAGTTGGGATTAGCACAGATACGCAGTATTTT. Encoded protein: CASSPVGISTDTQYF.

This clonotype was seen many times. The V and J genes are TRBV2 and TRBJ1-5, with D tentatively TRBD1 (5 bases). The CDR3 consists of 13 residues. Germline CDR1 is SNHLY and CDR2 is FYNNEI. V dropped 7 bases and J dropped 6 bases, with 13 bases sitting between them. CDR3 DNA sequence: TGTGCCAGCATGGGGGAATCGTTTCAGCCCCAGCATTTT. This translates into CASMGESFQPQHF.

This clonotype was detected ten times or more. The rearrangement uses TRBV5-1 and TRBJ2-3; 13 nucleotides agree with TRBD2. The germline gives CDR1 SGHRS, CDR2 YFSETQ. CDR3 length: 16 residues. The V segment lost 6 bases and the J segment 5 bases; nucleotides outside the gene matches: 9. CDR3: CASNQLAGGPRDTQYF. Written as DNA, the CDR3 is TGCGCCAGCAACCAACTAGCGGGGGGGCCACGAGATACGCAGTATTTT.

This clonotype was recorded many times. J is TRBJ2-7 and V is TRBV7-6; D uncertain. From germline, CDR1 is SGHVS and CDR2 FNYEAQ. The CDR3 contains 14 residues. Trimming took 1 base from V and 0 from J, leaving 7 bases between them. In nucleotides, the CDR3 is TGTGCCAGCAGCTTAGATGGAGTCTCCTACGAGCAGTACTTC. Translating it yields CASSLDGVSYEQYF.

The J gene is TRBJ2-6, the V gene TRBV7-9; D is possibly TRBD1 or TRBD2 (6 bases each). The CDR3 is 19 amino acids. Trimming removed 2 bases at V and 2 bases at J, with 19 bases between. The germline CDR1 and CDR2 sequences are SEHNR and FQNEAQ (reference sequence). Here the CDR3 reads CASSLLIYLGGAGANVLTF. The CDR3 nucleotides read TGTGCCAGCAGCTTACTCATCTATCTCGGGGGCGCTGGGGCCAACGTCCTGACTTTC.